Listed below are T cell receptor beta chains from one sample, sequenced in a study of blood T cells in healthy people across ages. In TCRdb, the 5' RACE reads were re-called with MiXCR into one record per CDR3 protein. Seen here are some 930,000 distinct CDR3 sequences, just under 30% observed once, and the top ten hold about 10%. The data also belong to a second study, concerning T cells of mothers and their children.

The specimen was blood. The receptor source for this set is a woman between 40 and 55 years old in good health. The CDR3 runs from the conserved cysteine through the conserved F or W. A D gene is named only where the DNA matches it firmly. Clone size is not always given. Where it is, it says once, few, many or a class for expanded clones.

TRBJ1-2,few,NA,TRBV10-3,CAISEDPRYGYTF,TGTGCCATCAGTGAAGATCCGAGGTATGGCTACACCTTC
TRBJ2-5,few,NA,TRBV7-2,CASSAVNRETQYF,TGTGCCAGCAGCGCCGTTAATAGGGAGACCCAGTACTTC
TRBJ2-5,many,NA,TRBV10-3,CATGGQETQYF,TGTGCCACCGGGGGACAAGAGACCCAGTACTTC
TRBJ2-7,NA,TRBD2,TRBV11-2,CASSSGLAVYEQYF,TGTGCCAGCAGCTCGGGACTAGCGGTCTACGAGCAGTACTTC
TRBJ2-1,few,NA,TRBV11-2,CASSLVGTPEQFF,TGTGCCAGCAGCTTAGTAGGTACGCCTGAGCAGTTCTTC
TRBJ1-2,NA,NA,TRBV5-1,CASSLDGDGIYGYTF,TGCGCCAGCAGCTTGGACGGGGACGGGATCTATGGCTACACCTTC
TRBJ1-1,NA,NA,TRBV2,CARDNSPTEAFF,TGTGCCAGGGATAACAGCCCCACTGAAGCTTTCTTT
TRBJ2-7,NA,TRBD1,TRBV29-1,CSAAGQGNYEQYF,TGCAGCGCTGCGGGACAGGGGAACTACGAGCAGTACTTC
TRBJ2-3,few,TRBD2,TRBV5-1,CASSTGTSGVVDTQYF,TGCGCCAGCAGCACTGGGACTAGCGGGGTTGTAGATACGCAGTATTTT
TRBJ2-1,few,NA,TRBV5-1,CASGLVGPPTNNEQFF,TGCGCCAGCGGCTTGGTTGGGCCTCCCACAAACAATGAGCAGTTCTTC
TRBJ1-2,NA,NA,TRBV7-9,CASTLPRTDYGYTF,TGTGCCAGCACCCTCCCTCGGACAGACTATGGCTACACCTTC
TRBJ1-1,many,NA,TRBV6-5,CASSQAGSKDAFF,TGTGCCAGCAGCCAGGCGGGGTCCAAGGACGCTTTCTTT
TRBJ1-1,few,NA,TRBV10-3,CAISDRGVTEAFF,TGTGCCATCAGTGACCGGGGGGTTACTGAAGCTTTCTTT
TRBJ1-2,NA,NA,TRBV4-1,CAGSQAAAYYGYTF,TGCGCCGGCAGCCAAGCAGCGGCGTACTATGGCTACACCTTC
TRBJ2-1,few,NA,TRBV2,CASGVSGSNEQFF,TGTGCCAGCGGGGTTTCAGGGAGCAATGAGCAGTTCTTC
TRBJ2-3,few,TRBD2,TRBV9,CASSVVSGAGGDTQYF,TGTGCCAGCAGCGTAGTTTCGGGGGCGGGAGGAGATACGCAGTATTTT
TRBJ1-1,NA,NA,TRBV16,CASSQLRGNKAFF,TGTGCCAGCAGCCAATTACGGGGGAACAAAGCTTTCTTT
TRBJ1-5,few,TRBD1,TRBV5-8,CASSLDRGASQPQHF,TGTGCCAGCAGCTTGGACAGGGGGGCAAGCCAGCCCCAGCATTTT
TRBJ1-1,few,NA,TRBV4-1,CASSQDLGEVNTEAFF,TGCGCCAGCAGCCAAGATCTGGGGGAGGTGAACACTGAAGCTTTCTTT
TRBJ1-2,many,NA,TRBV4-2,CASSQEGVFYGYTF,TGTGCCAGCAGCCAAGAGGGAGTGTTCTATGGCTACACCTTC